One T cell receptor beta chain is described in this entry. The target antigen is unknown. Germline V CDR1 and CDR2: SQVTM, ANQGSEA. The CDR3 runs 16 residues. Researchers prepared the TRB cDNA libraries using 5' RACE with UMI labels. TCRdb reprocessed the 5' RACE reads, with one entry per CDR3 protein and no DNA. The sample data list about 62,000 distinct CDR3 sequences. Triplicates of over 250,000 cells were sorted from each CD8+ T cell subset. Phenotypically, naive CD8+ T cells corresponded to CD45RO-CCR7+CD27+CD95-. This entry comes from a study of CXCR3-negative and CXCR3-positive naive CD8 T cells. Study-wide context: Sequencing brought in approximately 140 million TRB reads altogether, and each library got about 1.5 +/- 0.3 million. Study-wide points: Memory CD8+ cells showed much lower diversity, while both naive subsets displayed comparably high diversity.

The clonotype was recovered from a human donor in good health. Some clones in this sample may be carry-over from other donors' samples. This sequence joins TRBV29-1 and TRBJ2-1; TCRdb lists TRBD2, though no DNA is available to test this call. The source material was naive CXCR3- CD8+ T cells from blood. The subset denotes: CD45RO-CCR7+CD27+CD95- naive CD8+ T cells lacking CXCR3 (TNR3-). The CDR3: CSVERGASGGYNEQFF.